The clone carrying this TCR beta chain has only a few counts. The target antigen is unknown. TCRdb reprocessed the multiplex PCR reads with MiXCR, giving one entry per CDR3 protein. The data show 17,000 or so distinct CDR3 sequences, roughly two fifths seen once. The data stem from a study of breast tumors, draining lymph nodes, adjacent tissues. This CDR3 has 14 residues. CDR1 is LGHNA and CDR2 is YNFKEQ in the germline V gene. Between the trimmed V and J ends, which lost 1 base and 0 bases, there was a span of 6 bases. Findings and caveats of the study: Most tumor T cells seemingly derive from lymph node, then expand in tumor. Tumor and nontumor repertoires were significantly more similar in luminal-like than in basal-like breast cancer. The lymph node origin of tumor T cells was framed as consistent with a hypothesis, not demonstrated. Compared with lymph nodes, tumors were less diverse; compared with nontumor tissue, more.

This receptor was identified in a female donor with breast cancer. Some clones in this sample may be carry-over from other donors' samples. Sequencing was carried out using breast tumor tissue. The rearrangement uses TRBV4-2 and TRBJ1-1; D unclear. The chain's CDR3 is CASSQGPMNTEAFF. The CDR3 bases are TGTGCCAGCAGCCAAGGTCCAATGAACACTGAAGCTTTCTTT.